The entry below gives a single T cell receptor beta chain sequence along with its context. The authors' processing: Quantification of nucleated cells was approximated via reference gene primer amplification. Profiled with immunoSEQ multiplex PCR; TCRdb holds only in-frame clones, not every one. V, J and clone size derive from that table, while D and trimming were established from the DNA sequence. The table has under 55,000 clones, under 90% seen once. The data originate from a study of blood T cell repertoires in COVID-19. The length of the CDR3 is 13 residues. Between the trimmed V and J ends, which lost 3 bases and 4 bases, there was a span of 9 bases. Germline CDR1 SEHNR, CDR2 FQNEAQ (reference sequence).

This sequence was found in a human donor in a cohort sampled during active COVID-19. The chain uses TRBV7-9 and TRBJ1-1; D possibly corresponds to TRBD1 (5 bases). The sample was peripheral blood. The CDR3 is CASSFGAPTEAFF. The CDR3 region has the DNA TGTGCCAGCAGCTTTGGGGCCCCCACTGAAGCTTTCTTT.